This entry lists 7 T cell receptor beta chains sequenced from one sample in a study of cytomegalovirus exposure and HLA in healthy donors. In the PCR, 60 Vbeta and 13 Jbeta primers were used. Only in-frame clones appear in the TCRdb table, and some are missing; sequencing was by immunoSEQ multiplex PCR. The table records 150,000 to 200,000 clones, about 88% of them present only once. Sample: PBMCs. These receptors all come from a young woman in good health and CMV-seronegative.

This clone came up a few times. Other DNA sequences in the sample encode the same CDR3. The chain carries TRBV7-2 and TRBJ2-1; the D gene is possibly TRBD1 (6 bases). V gave up 4 bases and J gave up 7 bases, with 11 bases separating them. The CDR3 loop spans 13 amino acids. Germline lookup yields CDR1 SGHTA and CDR2 FQGNSA. The CDR3 reads CASSSTGYNEQFF. The CDR3 nucleotides read TGTGCCAGCAGCTCCACAGGGTATAATGAGCAGTTCTTC.

The rearrangement links TRBV9 to TRBJ1-2, with 8 positions matching TRBD1. This CDR3 has 15 residues. The trim removed 0 bases at V and 4 bases at J, leaving 5 bases unmatched. The germline gives CDR1 SGDLS, CDR2 YYNGEE. The CDR3 nucleotides read TGTGCCAGCAGCGTAGAGGACGGGACAGGCTATGGCTACACCTTC. This gives the protein CASSVEDGTGYGYTF.

The rearrangement uses TRBV5-1 and TRBJ2-1; 8 bases match TRBD2. The V segment lost 0 bases and the J segment 9 bases; nucleotides outside the gene matches: 11. Germline V gene data show CDR1 as SGHRS and CDR2 as YFSETQ. The CDR3 totals 16 residues. The CDR3 sequence is CASSLGGYGRAGEQFF. CDR3 nucleotides: TGCGCCAGCAGCTTGGGGGGGTACGGGAGGGCAGGTGAGCAGTTCTTC.

This clone was seen only once. The chain joins TRBV6-1 to TRBJ1-5; unclear D gene. With 3 bases removed from V and 6 bases from J, the gap between germline ends came to 9 bases. Germline loops: CDR1 MNHNS, CDR2 SASEGT. The CDR3 has 13 amino acids. In DNA, the CDR3 is TGTGCCAGCAGTGACGTCGGGGTTCAGCCCCAGCATTTT. Translated: CASSDVGVQPQHF.

V and J are TRBV4-3 and TRBJ2-1; 16 positions agree with TRBD2. This CDR3 region has 20 residues. Trimming took 0 bases from V and 6 from J; bases not matched to a gene: 11. The germline V gene encodes CDR1 LGHNA and CDR2 YSLEER. The CDR3 region is CASSQDQGLAGGHFGNEQFF. DNA of the CDR3: TGCGCCAGCAGCCAAGATCAGGGACTAGCGGGAGGGCACTTTGGCAATGAGCAGTTCTTC.

The rearrangement uses TRBV12-5 and TRBJ2-3; 7 nucleotides match TRBD2. Germline loops: CDR1 LGHNT, CDR2 FRNRAP. V was clipped by 7 bases and J by 5 bases; unmatched bases: 3. The CDR3 runs 12 residues. In DNA form, the CDR3 reads TGTGCTAGTGTAGGGGAGGGAGATACGCAGTATTTT. Residues: CASVGEGDTQYF.

In the case of this clone: No conserved phenylalanine or tryptophan is present at the end of the CDR3, so a read error is the likely explanation. This chain uses TRBV4-3 with TRBJ2-7; 8 bases are a match to TRBD1. CDR3 size: 15 residues. The V gene's germline CDR1 is LGHNA and CDR2 YSLEER. Unmatched junction bases numbered 3, after V lost 0 bases and J lost 2 bases. CDR3 in DNA: TGCGCCAGCAGCCAAGAGCAGGGGGCCACCTACGAGCAGTACCTC. Translated: CASSQEQGATYEQYL.